The TCR beta chain under discussion was sequenced for a study of blood T cell repertoires in COVID-19. V shed 9 bases and J 0 bases; nucleotides not matched to a gene: 6. Germline lookup yields CDR1 LNHDA and CDR2 SQIVND (reference sequence). This CDR3 is 14 amino acids long. Ages ranged from roughly 18 to 100 years, with residence in 24 US areas. Which cohort a participant joined came from the clinical history participants gave. Clones were read by immunoSEQ multiplex PCR, and TCRdb kept only the in-frame ones, dropping some. Of about 210,000 clones listed, around 88% are singletons. This receptor was obtained from a man aged 35 to 55 with acute COVID-19. This chain uses TRBV19 with TRBJ1-1, with 8 bases identical to TRBD1. Specimen: PBMCs or T cells enriched from blood (not recorded which). DNA of the CDR3: TGTGCCAGCAGGGACAGGACGATGAACACTGAAGCTTTCTTT. This codes for CASRDRTMNTEAFF.